This T cell receptor beta chain was observed in a study of identical twins. This clonotype was recorded a few times. The antigen remains unidentified. General study results and limits: Cord blood beta clonotypes present at high abundance carried fewer insertions; no such pattern appeared in memory repertoires.

cDNA carried unique molecular identifiers, and a universal primer site was added by template switching. TCRdb recomputed calls from the 5' RACE reads with MiXCR, one row per CDR3 protein. The table shows about 890,000 distinct CDR3 sequences, with 9% to 15% occurring only once. This CDR3 has 14 amino acids. With 3 bases removed from V and 8 bases from J, the gap between germline ends came to 13 bases. The same data also went into a second study, on yellow fever vaccine responses in identical twins.

Source material: PBMCs. The TCR comes from a young woman in good health. The chain uses TRBV12-3 or TRBV12-4 and TRBJ1-4, with a weak D call TRBD1 (6 bases). The chain's CDR3 is CASSFRGADEKLFF. CDR3 DNA sequence: TGTGCCAGCAGTTTCCGGGGGGCTGACGAAAAACTGTTTTTT.